Each of the 27 T cell receptor beta chains below was sequenced from the same sample in a study of cytomegalovirus exposure and HLA in healthy donors. Profiling relied on immunoSEQ multiplex PCR, and the TCRdb table lists in-frame clones only, not all of them. The sample shows tens of thousands of clones, over 80% of them seen only once. The sequenced material came from PBMCs. These receptors originate from a man between 18 and 35 years old in good health and CMV-seronegative.

The genes are TRBV5-6 and TRBJ2-5, with 9 bases that match TRBD1. The V gene end was trimmed by 4 bases and the J gene end by 4 bases; junction bases not matched to a gene: 14. The germline gives CDR1 SGHDT, CDR2 YYEEEE. The CDR3 covers 17 residues. The CDR3 DNA is TGTGCCAGCAGCCCCAATCTCAGACAGGGGGGAAGAGAGACCCAGTACTTC. Protein sequence: CASSPNLRQGGRETQYF.

This chain links TRBV15 with TRBJ1-1, with 9 bases fitting TRBD1. The trim removed 5 bases at V and 4 bases at J, leaving 11 bases unmatched. The CDR3 covers 16 residues. CDR1 and CDR2 (germline): LNHNV, YYDKDF (reference sequence). The CDR3 region has the DNA TGTGCCACCAGCGACGTCATCGGACAGGGGAGCACTGAAGCTTTCTTT. Its protein is CATSDVIGQGSTEAFF. The variable domain in full, with the rest retrieved from reference TRBV15 and TRBJ1-1, is DAMVIQNPRYQVTQFGKPVTLSCSQTLNHNVMYWYQQKSSQAPKLLFHYYDKDFNNEADTPDNFQSRRPNTSFCFLDIRSPGLGDTAMYLCATSDVIGQGSTEAFFGQGTRLTVV.

This sequence joins TRBV7-3 and TRBJ1-1; TRBD1 matches 7 bases. The J segment lost 4 bases and the V segment lost 5 bases, leaving 4 bases of the junction unmatched. Germline CDR1 SGHTA, CDR2 FQGTGA. This CDR3 region has 13 residues. The CDR3 sequence: CASSAGGFTEAFF. The CDR3 DNA follows: TGTGCCAGCAGCGCAGGGGGGTTCACTGAAGCTTTCTTT.

The gene calls are TRBV6-5 and TRBJ2-7; D not certain. The CDR3 extends over 14 amino acids. Germline V gene data show CDR1 as MNHEY and CDR2 as SVGAGI. V was shortened by 0 bases and J by 0 bases, with 6 bases between the two germline ends. For the CDR3, the DNA is TGTGCCAGCAGTTACTCGACAAACTCCTACGAGCAGTACTTC. It is translated as CASSYSTNSYEQYF.

CDR3 amino acids: CASSLELGDGTQYF. As DNA, the CDR3 is TGTGCCAGCAGCTTGGAGCTAGGGGATGGGACCCAGTACTTC. The chain uses TRBV5-6 and TRBJ2-5, with D possibly TRBD1 on 5 matching bases. CDR3 length: 14 residues. V shed 0 bases and J shed 7 bases, with 13 bases lying between them. The germline gives CDR1 SGHDT, CDR2 YYEEEE.

This clone was seen a single time. The V and J genes are TRBV30 and TRBJ2-2; 11 positions match TRBD2. The CDR3 totals 15 residues. Germline lookup yields CDR1 GTSNPN and CDR2 SVGIG (reference sequence). Germline trimming cut 3 bases from V and 6 bases from J; bases unmatched to any gene: 6. CDR3 sequence: CAWSALAGGSGELFF. Here the CDR3 DNA reads TGTGCCTGGAGCGCCCTAGCGGGGGGATCCGGGGAGCTGTTTTTT. Based on the CDR3 plus reference TRBV30 and TRBJ2-2, the full variable domain is SQTIHQWPATLVQPVGSPLSLECTVEGTSNPNLYWYRQAAGRGLQLLFYSVGIGQISSEVPQNLSASRPQDRQFILSSKKLLLSDSGFYLCAWSALAGGSGELFFGEGSRLTVL.

The chain employs TRBV5-5 and TRBJ2-5; possible D gene TRBD2, 7 bases. Germline CDR1 SGHKS, CDR2 YYEKEE (reference sequence). V lost 4 bases and J 5 bases, leaving 18 bases between the germline ends. The CDR3 loop spans 15 amino acids. This CDR3 reads CASSPRAGAGETQYF. CDR3 in DNA: TGTGCCAGCAGCCCTAGGGCGGGGGCAGGGGAGACCCAGTACTTC.

This clone was observed a single time. The genes are TRBV9 and TRBJ2-2; 8 positions agree with TRBD1. Germline V gene data show CDR1 as SGDLS and CDR2 as YYNGEE. The CDR3 has 16 amino acids. V dropped 0 bases and J dropped 1; count of bases not matched to a gene: 2. The DNA of the CDR3 is TGTGCCAGCAGCGTAGTAGGGACAGGGAACACCGGGGAGCTGTTTTTT. It is translated as CASSVVGTGNTGELFF.

This chain connects TRBV5-1 to TRBJ2-1; 8 nucleotides match TRBD2. This CDR3 region has 16 residues. V lost 0 bases, J lost 7 bases, and 9 bases stayed unmatched. The germline CDR1 and CDR2 sequences are SGHRS and YFSETQ. CDR3 amino acids: CASSLESAGGWNEQFF. The DNA of the CDR3 is TGCGCCAGCAGCTTGGAATCGGCGGGAGGATGGAATGAGCAGTTCTTC.

This chain links TRBV7-3 with TRBJ2-1, with 8 bases that match TRBD2. Germline lookup yields CDR1 SGHTA and CDR2 FQGTGA. Trimming cost V 8 bases and J 3 bases; bases outside gene matches: 6. This CDR3 region has 14 residues. The CDR3 DNA follows: TGTGCCAGCGGAGGCGGGGGGAACTACAATGAGCAGTTCTTC. Translation gives CASGGGGNYNEQFF.

This chain connects TRBV10-3 to TRBJ2-2, with 7 positions matching TRBD2. The germline CDR1 and CDR2 sequences are ENHRY and SYGVKD. The CDR3 is made up of 14 amino acids. J was trimmed by 4 bases and V by 3 bases; bases with no gene match: 2. The CDR3 reads CAISDGRITGELFF. The CDR3 nucleotides are TGTGCCATCAGTGACGGGAGGATCACCGGGGAGCTGTTTTTT.

The V gene is TRBV2, the J gene TRBJ2-5; a weak D match, TRBD1 (5 bases). CDR1 is SNHLY, CDR2 FYNNEI, per germline. The V and J ends lost 3 bases and 5 bases respectively, with 7 bases between them. The CDR3 loop spans 12 amino acids. CDR3 DNA sequence: TGTGCCAGCAGTGAGGGGCTGGAGACCCAGTACTTC. Protein product: CASSEGLETQYF.

The chain has TRBV7-6 and TRBJ2-1, with 7 nucleotides matching TRBD1. With V trimmed by 2 bases and J by 5 bases, 9 bases remained unmatched. Germline V CDR1 and CDR2: SGHVS, FNYEAQ. There are 16 residues in the CDR3. The CDR3 nucleotides are TGTGCCAGCAGCTTAATGGGTGGACAGGCGAACAATGAGCAGTTCTTC. Its protein is CASSLMGGQANNEQFF.

The rearrangement links TRBV5-8 to TRBJ1-5; D call uncertain. The length of the CDR3 is 15 residues. Trimming cost V 4 bases and J 1 base, with 12 bases left between them. Germline V CDR1 and CDR2: SGHTS, YDEGEE. CDR3 coding DNA: TGTGCCAGCAGCCTCCTGTCCGGGAGCAATCAGCCCCAGCATTTT. It is translated as CASSLLSGSNQPQHF.

The chain is built from TRBV9 and TRBJ1-1; possible D gene TRBD1, 6 bases. Per germline, CDR1 SGDLS and CDR2 YYNGEE. Trimming left V 3 bases short and J 6 bases short, with 21 bases between. CDR3 length: 16 amino acids. The CDR3, as DNA: TGTGCCAGCAGCGGAGCCCCTTACAGGGAGAGCGCTGAAGCTTTCTTT. Protein product: CASSGAPYRESAEAFF.

The chain employs TRBV28 and TRBJ1-2, with TRBD1 as a possible D gene (5 bases). V gave up 5 bases and J gave up 3 bases, with 13 bases separating them. The V gene's germline CDR1 is MDHEN and CDR2 SYDVKM. The length of the CDR3 is 14 residues. Here the CDR3 DNA reads TGTGCCAGCAGTGCGCAGGGTCCCGACTATGGCTACACCTTC. This gives the protein CASSAQGPDYGYTF.

This chain connects TRBV6-1 to TRBJ2-7; D possibly corresponds to TRBD2 (6 bases). This CDR3 spans 14 amino acids. CDR1 and CDR2 (germline): MNHNS, SASEGT. V was trimmed by 2 bases and J by 2 bases, leaving 10 bases between them. CDR3 bases: TGTGCCAGCAGTGAAATAACGGGAGCCTACGAGCAGTACTTC. Its protein product is CASSEITGAYEQYF.

The rearrangement links TRBV5-5 to TRBJ1-4; D is perhaps TRBD1 (5 bases). CDR3 length: 16 amino acids. Germline CDR1 SGHKS, CDR2 YYEKEE (reference sequence). Trimming stripped 2 bases from V and 4 bases from J, with 15 bases between. CDR3 residues: CASSFRGGSFNEKLFF. Written as DNA, the CDR3 is TGTGCCAGCAGCTTCCGCGGGGGTTCCTTTAATGAAAAACTGTTTTTT.

This sequence joins TRBV7-9 and TRBJ1-4, with D unresolved. The V and J ends lost 8 bases and 5 bases respectively, with 18 bases between them. The CDR3 is made up of 15 amino acids. Germline CDR1 and CDR2: SEHNR and FQNEAQ (reference sequence). The CDR3 spells CASSYPGSTNEKLFF. CDR3 DNA sequence: TGTGCCAGCTCTTACCCAGGCAGCACAAATGAAAAACTGTTTTTT.

The V and J genes are TRBV19 and TRBJ1-1; TRBD1 is a possible D gene (5 bases). Germline-derived CDR1 and CDR2 are LNHDA and SQIVND (reference sequence). Trimming stripped 8 bases from V and 3 bases from J, with 13 bases between. The CDR3 runs 13 residues. The CDR3 DNA sequence: TGTGCCAGTCTCAGGGAGGGCGACACTGAAGCTTTCTTT. As protein: CASLREGDTEAFF. The full variable domain, its missing parts supplied by reference TRBV19 and TRBJ1-1, is DGGITQSPKYLFRKEGQNVTLSCEQNLNHDAMYWYRQDPGQGLRLIYYSQIVNDFQKGDIAEGYSVSREKKESFPLTVTSAQKNPTAFYLCASLREGDTEAFFGQGTRLTVV.

This chain connects TRBV18 to TRBJ2-3; D perhaps matches TRBD2 (5 bases). The germline CDR1 and CDR2 sequences are KGHSH and LQKENI. The V end lost 0 bases, the J end lost 7 bases, and 8 bases lay between the germline ends. This CDR3 region has 13 residues. The CDR3 region has the DNA TGTGCCAGCTCACCACCGCCCGGGAATACGCAGTATTTT. Protein product: CASSPPPGNTQYF.

The V call is TRBV9, the J call TRBJ2-1; 16 bases line up with TRBD2. CDR3 length: 17 amino acids. Germline CDR1 is SGDLS and CDR2 is YYNGEE. V shed 4 bases and J 6 bases; nucleotides not matched to a gene: 7. CDR3 nucleotides: TGTGCCAGCAGCATCGGGACTAGCGGGAGGGCGGTCAATGAGCAGTTCTTC. Translated, it gives CASSIGTSGRAVNEQFF.

The chain uses TRBV6-5 and TRBJ1-2; 8 nucleotides match TRBD1. Germline values: CDR1 MNHEY, CDR2 SVGAGI. The CDR3 covers 14 residues. Germline trimming cut 4 bases from V and 8 bases from J; bases unmatched to any gene: 9. The CDR3 nucleotides are TGTGCCAGCAGTTTAGACCCGACAGGGGAGGGCTACACCTTC. It encodes CASSLDPTGEGYTF.

Comments on this clone: The DNA is left out, because the CDR3 cannot be placed on it with certainty; the CDR3 is given as TCRdb lists it. The chain combines TRBV21-1 with TRBJ2-2; no check of the table's D call, TRBD1, against the DNA was made. TRBV21-1 is reported as a pseudogene. The CDR3 extends over 20 residues, inclusive of both ends. CDR3 in amino acids: CASSKGLVVGQGANTGELFF.

V usage is TRBV6-6 and J usage is TRBJ1-2; D not resolved. From germline, CDR1 is MNHNY and CDR2 SVGAGI (reference sequence). Trimming took 6 bases from V and 1 from J, leaving 12 bases between them. The CDR3 spans 14 residues. CDR3 DNA: TGTGCCAGCAGCCCTCGTGAGGGTAACTATGGCTACACCTTC. It is translated as CASSPREGNYGYTF.

The chain has TRBV5-1 and TRBJ2-1; 7 bases align to TRBD2. Germline V gene sequence: CDR1 SGHRS, CDR2 YFSETQ. V lost 6 bases, J lost 8 bases, and 11 bases stayed unmatched. The CDR3 contains 14 residues. The CDR3 is CASTGVRTSDEQFF. In nucleotides, the CDR3 is TGCGCCAGCACCGGGGTTCGGACTAGTGATGAGCAGTTCTTC.

The V gene is TRBV2, the J gene TRBJ2-1; 9 nucleotides line up with TRBD1. Looked up from germline, CDR1 is SNHLY and CDR2 is FYNNEI. CDR3 length equals 13 residues. J was trimmed by 6 bases and V by 10 bases; bases with no gene match: 7. This CDR3 reads CATSLTGGNEQFF. CDR3 DNA: TGTGCCACATCCCTGACAGGGGGCAATGAGCAGTTCTTC.